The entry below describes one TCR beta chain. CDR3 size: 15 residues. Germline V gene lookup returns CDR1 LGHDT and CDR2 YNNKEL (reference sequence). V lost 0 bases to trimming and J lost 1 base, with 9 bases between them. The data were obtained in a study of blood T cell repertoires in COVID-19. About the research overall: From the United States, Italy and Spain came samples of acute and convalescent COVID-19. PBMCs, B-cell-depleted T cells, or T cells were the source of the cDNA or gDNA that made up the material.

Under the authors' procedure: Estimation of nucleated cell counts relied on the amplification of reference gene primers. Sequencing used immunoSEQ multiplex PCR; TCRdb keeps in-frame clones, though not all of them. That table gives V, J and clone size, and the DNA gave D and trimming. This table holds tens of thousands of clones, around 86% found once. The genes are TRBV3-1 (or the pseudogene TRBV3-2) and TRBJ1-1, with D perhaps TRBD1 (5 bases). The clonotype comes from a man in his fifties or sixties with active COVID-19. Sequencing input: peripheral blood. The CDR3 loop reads CASSQDGQGNTEAFF. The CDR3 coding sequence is TGTGCCAGCAGCCAAGACGGGCAGGGGAACACTGAAGCTTTCTTT.